Here is one TCR beta chain with its context. The CDR3 contains 12 residues. Per the germline V gene, CDR1 is LGHDT and CDR2 is YNNKEL (reference sequence). Trimming cost V 10 bases and J 5 bases, with 14 bases left between them. Assay used: immunoSEQ multiplex PCR; TCRdb lists only in-frame clones, some missing. The sample records about 110,000 clones, around three quarters being singletons. The sample belongs to a study of blood T cell repertoires in COVID-19. V and J are TRBV3-1 (or the pseudogene TRBV3-2) and TRBJ1-1; D gene uncertain. The sequenced sample consisted of peripheral blood. The sequence came from a woman aged 55-69 years with acute or convalescent COVID-19. The CDR3 protein is CATEGLGTEAFF. The CDR3 DNA follows: TGTGCCACCGAGGGTCTGGGGACTGAAGCTTTCTTT.